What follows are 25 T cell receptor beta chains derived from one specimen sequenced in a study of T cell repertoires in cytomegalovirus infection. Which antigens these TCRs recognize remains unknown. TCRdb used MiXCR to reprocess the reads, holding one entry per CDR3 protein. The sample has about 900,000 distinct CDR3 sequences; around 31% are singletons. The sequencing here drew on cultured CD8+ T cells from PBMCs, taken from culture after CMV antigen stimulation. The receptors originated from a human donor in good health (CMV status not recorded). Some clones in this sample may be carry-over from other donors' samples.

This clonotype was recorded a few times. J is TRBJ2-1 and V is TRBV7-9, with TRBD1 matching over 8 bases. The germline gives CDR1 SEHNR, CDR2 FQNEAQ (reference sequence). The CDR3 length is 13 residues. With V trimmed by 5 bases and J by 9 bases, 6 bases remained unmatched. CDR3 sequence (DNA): TGTGCCAGCAGCCCCGACAGGGGATTTGAGCAGTTCTTC. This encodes CASSPDRGFEQFF.

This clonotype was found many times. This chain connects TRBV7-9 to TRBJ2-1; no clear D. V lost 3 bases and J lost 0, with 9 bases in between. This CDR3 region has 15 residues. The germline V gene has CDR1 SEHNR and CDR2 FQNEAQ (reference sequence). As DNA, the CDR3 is TGTGCCAGCAGCTTCGCTGGTAGCTCCTACAATGAGCAGTTCTTC. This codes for CASSFAGSSYNEQFF.

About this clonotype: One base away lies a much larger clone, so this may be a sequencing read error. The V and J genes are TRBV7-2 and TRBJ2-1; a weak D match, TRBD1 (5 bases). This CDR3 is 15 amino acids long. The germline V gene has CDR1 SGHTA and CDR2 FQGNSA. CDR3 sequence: CASNLKQATYNEQFF. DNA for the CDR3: TGTGCCAGCAACTTAAAACAGGCGACCTACAATGAGCAGTTCTTC. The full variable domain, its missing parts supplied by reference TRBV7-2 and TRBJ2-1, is GAGVSQSPSNKVTEKGKDVELRCDPISGHTALYWYRQSLGQGLEFLIYFQGNSAPDKSGLPSDRFSAERTGGSVSTLTIQRTQQEDSAVYLCASNLKQATYNEQFFGPGTRLTVL.

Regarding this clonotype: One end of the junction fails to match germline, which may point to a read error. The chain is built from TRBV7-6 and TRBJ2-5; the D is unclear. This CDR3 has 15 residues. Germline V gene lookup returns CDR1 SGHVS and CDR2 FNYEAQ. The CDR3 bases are TGTGTCAGCAGCGATCGGACCGATCCGGAGGAGACCCAGTACTTC. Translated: CVSSDRTDPEETQYF.

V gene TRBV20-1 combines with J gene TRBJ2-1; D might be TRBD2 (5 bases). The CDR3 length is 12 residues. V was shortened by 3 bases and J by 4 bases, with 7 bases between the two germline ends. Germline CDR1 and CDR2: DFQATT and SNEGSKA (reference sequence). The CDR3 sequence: CSASGVYNEQFF. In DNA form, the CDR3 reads TGCAGTGCTAGCGGGGTTTACAATGAGCAGTTCTTC.

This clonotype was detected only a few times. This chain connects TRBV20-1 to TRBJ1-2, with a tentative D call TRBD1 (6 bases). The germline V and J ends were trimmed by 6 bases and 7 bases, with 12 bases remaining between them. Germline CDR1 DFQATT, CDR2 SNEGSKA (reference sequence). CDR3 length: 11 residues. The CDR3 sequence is CSAPQGTGYTF. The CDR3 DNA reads TGCAGTGCCCCACAGGGTACTGGCTACACCTTC.

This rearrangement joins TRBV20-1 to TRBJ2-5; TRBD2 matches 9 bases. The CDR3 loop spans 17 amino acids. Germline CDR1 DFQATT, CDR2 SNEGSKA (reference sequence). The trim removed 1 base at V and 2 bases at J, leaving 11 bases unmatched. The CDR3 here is CSARVSGRGGLQETQYF. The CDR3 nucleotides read TGCAGTGCTAGAGTGTCCGGGCGGGGGGGCCTTCAAGAGACCCAGTACTTC.

The CDR3: CASSLVQGREKLFF. The CDR3 coding sequence is TGTGCCAGCAGTCTGGTGCAGGGGAGGGAAAAACTGTTTTTT. The genes are TRBV7-6 and TRBJ1-4, with a tentative D call TRBD1 (6 bases). Trimming cost V 6 bases and J 8 bases, with 16 bases left between them. In germline, CDR1 is SGHVS, CDR2 FNYEAQ. The CDR3 has 14 residues.

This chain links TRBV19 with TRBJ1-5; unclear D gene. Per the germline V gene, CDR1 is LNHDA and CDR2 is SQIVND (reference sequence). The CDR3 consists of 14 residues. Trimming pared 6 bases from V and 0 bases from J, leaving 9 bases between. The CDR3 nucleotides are TGTGCCAGTAGGACAATCTATAGCAATCAGCCCCAGCATTTT. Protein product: CASRTIYSNQPQHF. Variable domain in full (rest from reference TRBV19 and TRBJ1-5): DGGITQSPKYLFRKEGQNVTLSCEQNLNHDAMYWYRQDPGQGLRLIYYSQIVNDFQKGDIAEGYSVSREKKESFPLTVTSAQKNPTAFYLCASRTIYSNQPQHFGDGTRLSIL.

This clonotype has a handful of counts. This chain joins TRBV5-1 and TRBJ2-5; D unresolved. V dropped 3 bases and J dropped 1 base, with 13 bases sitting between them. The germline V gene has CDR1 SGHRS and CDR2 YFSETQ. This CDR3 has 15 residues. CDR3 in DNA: TGCGCCAGCAGCTCGATAGTCGGACCCCAAGAGACCCAGTACTTC. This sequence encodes CASSSIVGPQETQYF.

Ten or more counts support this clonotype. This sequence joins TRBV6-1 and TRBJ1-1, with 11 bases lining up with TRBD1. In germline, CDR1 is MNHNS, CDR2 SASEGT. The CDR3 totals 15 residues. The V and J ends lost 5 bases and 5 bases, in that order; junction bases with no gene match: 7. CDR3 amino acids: CASSPRTGGYTEAFF. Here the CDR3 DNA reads TGTGCCAGCAGTCCCCGGACAGGGGGCTATACTGAAGCTTTCTTT.

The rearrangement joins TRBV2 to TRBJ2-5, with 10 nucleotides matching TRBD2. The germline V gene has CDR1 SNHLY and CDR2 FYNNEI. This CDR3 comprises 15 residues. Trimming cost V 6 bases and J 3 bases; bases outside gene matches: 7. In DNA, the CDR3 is TGTGCCAGCAGCCCTCCTAGCGGGGGAGAAGAGACCCAGTACTTC. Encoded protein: CASSPPSGGEETQYF.

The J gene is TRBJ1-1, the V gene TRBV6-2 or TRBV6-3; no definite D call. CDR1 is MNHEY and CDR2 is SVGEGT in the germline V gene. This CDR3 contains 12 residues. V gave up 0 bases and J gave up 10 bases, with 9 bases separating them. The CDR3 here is CASSYSRTGAFF. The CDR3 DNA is TGTGCCAGCAGTTACTCGAGGACGGGAGCTTTCTTT.

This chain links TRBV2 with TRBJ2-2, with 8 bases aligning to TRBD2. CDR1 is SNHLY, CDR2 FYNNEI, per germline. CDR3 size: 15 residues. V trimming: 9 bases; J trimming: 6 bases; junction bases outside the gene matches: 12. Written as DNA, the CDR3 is TGTGCCAGGAGACAACGGGGGGGATTCTCCGGGGAGCTGTTTTTT. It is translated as CARRQRGGFSGELFF.

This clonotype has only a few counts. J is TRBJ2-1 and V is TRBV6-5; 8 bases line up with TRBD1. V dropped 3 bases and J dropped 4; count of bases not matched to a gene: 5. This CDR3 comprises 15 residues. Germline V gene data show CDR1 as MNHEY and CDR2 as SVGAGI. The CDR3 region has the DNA TGTGCCAGCAGTTATAACAGGGGGGCGTACAATGAGCAGTTCTTC. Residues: CASSYNRGAYNEQFF.

The CDR3 DNA follows: TGTGCCAGCAGCCCCAATACTGCGGGCAATGAGCAGTTCTTC. This codes for CASSPNTAGNEQFF. This chain connects TRBV7-8 to TRBJ2-1; perhaps TRBD2 as D (5 bases). The CDR3 is 14 amino acids. Trimming stripped 5 bases from V and 6 bases from J, with 14 bases between. Germline V gene data show CDR1 as SGHVS and CDR2 as FQNEAQ. Full variable domain (outside the CDR3, taken from reference TRBV7-8 and TRBJ2-1): GAGVSQSPRYKVAKRGQDVALRCDPISGHVSLFWYQQALGQGPEFLTYFQNEAQLDKSGLPSDRFFAERPEGSVSTLKIQRTQQEDSAVYLCASSPNTAGNEQFFGPGTRLTVL.

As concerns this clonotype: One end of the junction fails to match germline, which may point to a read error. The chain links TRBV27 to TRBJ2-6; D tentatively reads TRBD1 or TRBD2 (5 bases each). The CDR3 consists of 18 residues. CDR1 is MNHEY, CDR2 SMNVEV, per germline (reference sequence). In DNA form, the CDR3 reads TGTGCCAACAGTTTATTGGGGACGCATACCTCTGGGGCCAACGTCCTGACTTTC. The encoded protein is CANSLLGTHTSGANVLTF.

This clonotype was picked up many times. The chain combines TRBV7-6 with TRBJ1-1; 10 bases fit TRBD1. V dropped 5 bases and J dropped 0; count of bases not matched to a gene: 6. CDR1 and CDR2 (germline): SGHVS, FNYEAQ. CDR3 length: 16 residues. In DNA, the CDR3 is TGTGCCAGCAGCAACGACAGGGGGCGGATGAACACTGAAGCTTTCTTT. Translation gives CASSNDRGRMNTEAFF.

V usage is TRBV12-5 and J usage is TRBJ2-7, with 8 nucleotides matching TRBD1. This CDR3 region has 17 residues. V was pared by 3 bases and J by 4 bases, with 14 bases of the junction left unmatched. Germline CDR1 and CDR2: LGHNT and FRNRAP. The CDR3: CASGFGLAGTGVYEQYF. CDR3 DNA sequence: TGTGCTAGTGGTTTCGGCCTTGCCGGGACAGGCGTGTACGAGCAGTACTTC.

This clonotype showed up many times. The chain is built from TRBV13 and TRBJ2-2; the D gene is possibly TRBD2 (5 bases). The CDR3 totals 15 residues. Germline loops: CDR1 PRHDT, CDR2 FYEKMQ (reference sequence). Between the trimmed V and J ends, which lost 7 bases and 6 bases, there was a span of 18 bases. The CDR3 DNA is TGTGCCAGCACCCCCCCTTCGGGATTCTCCGGGGAGCTGTTTTTT. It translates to CASTPPSGFSGELFF.

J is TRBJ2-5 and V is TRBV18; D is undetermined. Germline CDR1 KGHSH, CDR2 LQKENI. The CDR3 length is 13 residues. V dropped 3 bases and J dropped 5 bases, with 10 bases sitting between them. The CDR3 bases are TGTGCCAGCTCACCTTACGATGTGGAGACCCAGTACTTC. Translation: CASSPYDVETQYF.

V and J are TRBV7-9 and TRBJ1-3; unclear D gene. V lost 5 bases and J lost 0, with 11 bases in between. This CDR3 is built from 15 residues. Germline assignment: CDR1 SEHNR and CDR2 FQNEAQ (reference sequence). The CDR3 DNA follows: TGTGCCAGCAGCATTACAGAAACCTCTGGAAACACCATATATTTT. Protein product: CASSITETSGNTIYF.

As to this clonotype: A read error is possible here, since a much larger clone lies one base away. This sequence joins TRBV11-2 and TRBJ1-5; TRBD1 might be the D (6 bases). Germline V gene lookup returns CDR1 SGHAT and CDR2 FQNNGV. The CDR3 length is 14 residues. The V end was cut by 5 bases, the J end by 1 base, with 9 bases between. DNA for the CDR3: TGTGCCAGCAGCCGGACAGAAAGCAATCAGCCCCAGCATTTT. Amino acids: CASSRTESNQPQHF.

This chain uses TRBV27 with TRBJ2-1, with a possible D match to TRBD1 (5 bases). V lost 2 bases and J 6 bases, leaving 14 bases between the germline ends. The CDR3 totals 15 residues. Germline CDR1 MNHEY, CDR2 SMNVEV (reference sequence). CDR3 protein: CASSLGNGAGNEQFF. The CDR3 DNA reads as TGTGCCAGCAGTTTAGGAAATGGGGCCGGCAATGAGCAGTTCTTC.

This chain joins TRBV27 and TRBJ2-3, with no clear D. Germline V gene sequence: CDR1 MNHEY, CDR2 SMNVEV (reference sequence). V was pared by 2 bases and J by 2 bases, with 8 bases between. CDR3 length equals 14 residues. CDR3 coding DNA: TGTGCCAGCAGTTTAACACAGATCACAGATACGCAGTATTTT. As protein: CASSLTQITDTQYF.